This T cell receptor (beta chain) was documented in a study of monozygotic twins with inflammatory bowel disease. Per germline, CDR1 SEHNR and CDR2 FQNEAQ (reference sequence). This CDR3 has 14 residues. Study-wide results and limits: Individual T cell subtypes were not distinguishable.

For this clonotype: Its antigen remains unidentified.

Total RNA, at approximately 3,500 ng, went into every TCR library. With eight separate reactions per sample, the authors made cDNA. With roughly 16 and 10 cycles respectively, two nested PCRs were carried out on TCRalpha and TCRbeta cDNA. TCRdb processed the 5' RACE reads again and assigns one entry to each CDR3 protein, with no DNA. The specimen's table records some 160,000 distinct CDR3 sequences. Sequencing used blood. This clonotype was sampled from a human donor with ulcerative colitis or Crohn's disease, or a healthy co-twin of an affected twin (not recorded which). The chain joins TRBV7-9 to TRBJ1-1. This CDR3 is CASSLILQWPEAFF.